The 17 T cell receptor beta chains below come from one sample, sequenced in a study of blood T cell repertoires in COVID-19. TCRdb's copy holds only in-frame clones and misses some; the assay was immunoSEQ multiplex PCR. The sample carries 140,000 or so clones, roughly 86% recorded once. The source material was peripheral blood. These receptor sequences come from a human donor in a cohort sampled during active COVID-19.

The chain has TRBV14 and TRBJ1-2, with 9 bases aligning to TRBD1. The germline V gene has CDR1 SGHDN and CDR2 FVKESK. Trimming removed 4 bases from V and 7 bases from J; junction bases left unmatched: 4. CDR3 length: 13 amino acids. This chain's CDR3 is CASSRTGAFGYTF. In nucleotides, the CDR3 is TGTGCCAGCAGCCGGACAGGGGCCTTTGGCTACACCTTC. Combining the CDR3 with reference TRBV14 and TRBJ1-2 gives the whole variable domain EAGVTQFPSHSVIEKGQTVTLRCDPISGHDNLYWYRRVMGKEIKFLLHFVKESKQDESGMPNNRFLAERTGGTYSTLKVQPAELEDSGVYFCASSRTGAFGYTFGSGTRLTVV.

This clone was seen only a few times. The rearrangement uses TRBV28 and TRBJ1-5; D is undetermined. Trimming shortened V by 6 bases and J by 2 bases, and 17 bases separated the two germline ends. The CDR3 has 16 amino acids. Germline-derived CDR1 and CDR2 are MDHEN and SYDVKM. The CDR3 DNA is TGTGCCAGCAGGATGCACGGGGAGGGAGGCAATCAGCCCCAGCATTTT. Encoded protein: CASRMHGEGGNQPQHF.

The chain uses TRBV2 and TRBJ2-7, with TRBD1 identical over 7 bases. V shed 5 bases, J shed 3 bases, and the junction held 4 bases outside the gene matches. The CDR3 has 13 amino acids. Germline V gene lookup returns CDR1 SNHLY and CDR2 FYNNEI. The CDR3 sequence: CASSQGQYYEQYF. Written as DNA, the CDR3 is TGTGCCAGCAGTCAGGGACAGTACTACGAGCAGTACTTC.

The chain has TRBV19 and TRBJ1-1, with D possibly being TRBD1 (6 bases). CDR1 and CDR2 (germline): LNHDA, SQIVND (reference sequence). The ends were cut back, 4 bases at V and 3 bases at J, with 15 bases in the middle. The CDR3 length is 15 residues. CDR3 sequence reads: CASSTSTGGDTEAFF. CDR3 in DNA: TGTGCCAGTAGTACATCGACAGGTGGGGACACTGAAGCTTTCTTT.

This clone was counted once. V is TRBV2 and J is TRBJ2-7; the match to TRBD1 covers 7 bases. This CDR3 region has 15 residues. The V and J ends lost 0 bases and 0 bases, in that order; junction bases with no gene match: 2. In germline, CDR1 is SNHLY, CDR2 FYNNEI. DNA of the CDR3: TGTGCCAGCAGTGAAGCGTGGGACAGCTCCTACGAGCAGTACTTC. This translates into CASSEAWDSSYEQYF.

V gene TRBV4-1 combines with J gene TRBJ2-2; D remains unclear. Trimming shortened V by 4 bases and J by 7 bases, and 13 bases separated the two germline ends. This CDR3 has 14 residues. Per the germline V gene, CDR1 is MGHRA and CDR2 is YSYEKL. The CDR3 spells CASSRGRVSGELFF. CDR3 nucleotide sequence: TGCGCCAGCAGCCGCGGTAGAGTCAGCGGGGAGCTGTTTTTT.

The J gene is TRBJ2-5, the V gene TRBV6-6; perhaps TRBD1 as D (5 bases). The germline V gene encodes CDR1 MNHNY and CDR2 SVGAGI (reference sequence). V lost 7 bases and J 0 bases, leaving 9 bases between the germline ends. This CDR3 is built from 13 residues. The CDR3 sequence: CASKDTNQETQYF. DNA for the CDR3: TGTGCCAGCAAGGACACTAACCAAGAGACCCAGTACTTC.

The chain joins TRBV28 to TRBJ2-3; 8 positions match TRBD2. CDR3 length equals 14 residues. V trimming: 6 bases; J trimming: 6 bases; junction bases outside the gene matches: 8. The germline V gene encodes CDR1 MDHEN and CDR2 SYDVKM. CDR3 sequence (DNA): TGTGCCAGCAGGAGCGGGGGCTCTCGGGATACGCAGTATTTT. Its translation: CASRSGGSRDTQYF.

V usage is TRBV18 and J usage is TRBJ1-5; D unresolved. There are 14 residues in the CDR3. Trimming stripped 4 bases from V and 1 base from J, with 8 bases between. Germline CDR1 is KGHSH and CDR2 is LQKENI. CDR3 nucleotides: TGTGCCAGCTCACATGGGCCCAGCAATCAGCCCCAGCATTTT. Its protein product is CASSHGPSNQPQHF. Complete variable domain (other parts from reference TRBV18 and TRBJ1-5): NAGVMQNPRHLVRRRGQEARLRCSPMKGHSHVYWYRQLPEEGLKFMVYLQKENIIDESGMPKERFSAEFPKEGPSILRIQQVVRGDSAAYFCASSHGPSNQPQHFGDGTRLSIL.

This sequence joins TRBV4-1 and TRBJ2-5, with TRBD2 matching over 9 bases. Germline V gene lookup returns CDR1 MGHRA and CDR2 YSYEKL. The J segment lost 7 bases and the V segment lost 0 bases, leaving 15 bases of the junction unmatched. The CDR3 extends over 18 amino acids. In nucleotides, the CDR3 is TGCGCCAGCAGCCAAGATCTAGAAGGGCTAGCGGGGCTAGGGACCCAGTACTTC. Protein product: CASSQDLEGLAGLGTQYF.

This clone was seen a few times. This chain connects TRBV5-1 to TRBJ2-1, with 11 bases fitting TRBD2. The CDR3 runs to 16 residues. Germline values: CDR1 SGHRS, CDR2 YFSETQ. The V gene end was trimmed by 4 bases and the J gene end by 6 bases; junction bases not matched to a gene: 9. The DNA for the CDR3 is TGCGCCAGCAGCCCTTTCTTACTAGCGGGGGTCAATGAGCAGTTCTTC. This sequence encodes CASSPFLLAGVNEQFF.

The chain is built from TRBV2 and TRBJ2-7; 9 nucleotides match TRBD2. CDR1 is SNHLY and CDR2 is FYNNEI in the germline V gene. The CDR3 contains 15 residues. Losses at the gene ends were 1 base for V and 7 bases for J; bases not matched to a gene: 8. This chain's CDR3 is CASSEEGLAGHEQYF. DNA of the CDR3: TGTGCCAGCAGTGAAGAAGGGCTAGCGGGACATGAGCAGTACTTC.

This clone has a single count. The chain is built from TRBV5-1 and TRBJ2-3; the match to TRBD2 covers 11 bases. This CDR3 is 18 amino acids long. The V gene's germline CDR1 is SGHRS and CDR2 YFSETQ. V lost 4 bases, J lost 0 bases, and 10 bases stayed unmatched. The CDR3 here is CASSPGVLAGASTDTQYF. Here the CDR3 DNA reads TGCGCCAGCAGCCCGGGGGTACTAGCGGGGGCTAGCACAGATACGCAGTATTTT.

This chain joins TRBV5-1 and TRBJ2-3; no clear D. Germline V CDR1 and CDR2: SGHRS, YFSETQ. This CDR3 region has 17 residues. Deletions cut 0 bases from V and 4 bases from J, with 18 bases between. The CDR3 sequence is CASSLAVGPTLADTQYF. CDR3 nucleotide sequence: TGCGCCAGCAGCTTGGCGGTAGGCCCGACTTTGGCAGATACGCAGTATTTT. Full variable domain (outside the CDR3, taken from reference TRBV5-1 and TRBJ2-3): KAGVTQTPRYLIKTRGQQVTLSCSPISGHRSVSWYQQTPGQGLQFLFEYFSETQRNKGNFPGRFSGRQFSNSRSEMNVSTLELGDSALYLCASSLAVGPTLADTQYFGPGTRLTVL.

The genes are TRBV4-2 and TRBJ2-7; 9 nucleotides align to TRBD2. Germline loops: CDR1 LGHNA, CDR2 YNFKEQ. This CDR3 spans 15 amino acids. The V gene end was trimmed by 3 bases and the J gene end by 6 bases; junction bases not matched to a gene: 9. The CDR3 DNA reads TGTGCCAGCAGCCAGATGGTGCGGGGGGGCAGCGAGCAGTACTTC. It translates to CASSQMVRGGSEQYF.

This clone was recorded only once. CDR3 nucleotides: TGTGCCATCAGCCCGACAGCCCCCCTAGACAATGAGCAGTTCTTC. Amino acid sequence: CAISPTAPLDNEQFF. This chain joins TRBV10-3 and TRBJ2-1; D is possibly TRBD1 (5 bases). Germline V gene lookup returns CDR1 ENHRY and CDR2 SYGVKD. The V end was cut by 6 bases, the J end by 5 bases, with 17 bases between. CDR3 size: 15 residues.

This clone was detected only once. V is TRBV13 and J is TRBJ2-5; the D gene is possibly TRBD2 (7 bases). The CDR3 covers 14 residues. V was pared by 9 bases and J by 1 base, with 15 bases between. Germline V lookup: CDR1 PRHDT, CDR2 FYEKMQ (reference sequence). CDR3 loop: CASSGGGGQETQYF. CDR3 DNA sequence: TGTGCCAGTTCCGGGGGCGGGGGCCAAGAGACCCAGTACTTC.